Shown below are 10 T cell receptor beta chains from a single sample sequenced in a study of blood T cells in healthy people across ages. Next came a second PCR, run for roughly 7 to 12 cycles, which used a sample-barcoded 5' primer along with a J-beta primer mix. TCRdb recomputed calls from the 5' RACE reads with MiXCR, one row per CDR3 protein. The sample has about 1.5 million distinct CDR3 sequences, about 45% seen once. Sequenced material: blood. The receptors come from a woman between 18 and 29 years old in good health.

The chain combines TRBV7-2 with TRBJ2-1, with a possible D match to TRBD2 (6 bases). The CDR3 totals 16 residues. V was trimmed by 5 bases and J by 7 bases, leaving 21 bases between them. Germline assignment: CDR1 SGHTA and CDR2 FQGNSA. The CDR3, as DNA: TGTGCCAGCAGCCCCTCCGGGACTGTACTACGGAATGAGCAGTTCTTC. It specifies CASSPSGTVLRNEQFF.

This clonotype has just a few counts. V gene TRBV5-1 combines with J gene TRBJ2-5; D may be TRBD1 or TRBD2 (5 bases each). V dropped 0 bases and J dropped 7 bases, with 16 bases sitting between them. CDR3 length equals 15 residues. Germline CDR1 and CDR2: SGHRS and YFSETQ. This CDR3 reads CASSLEGRREGTQYF. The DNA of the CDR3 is TGCGCCAGCAGCTTGGAGGGACGTAGGGAAGGGACCCAGTACTTC.

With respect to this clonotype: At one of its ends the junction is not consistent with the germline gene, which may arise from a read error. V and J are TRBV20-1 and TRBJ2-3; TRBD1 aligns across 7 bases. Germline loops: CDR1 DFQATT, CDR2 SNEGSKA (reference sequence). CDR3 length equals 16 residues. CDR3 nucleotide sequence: TGTAGTGCTAGAGCCCTCCGGGACAGACGGAGAGATACGCAGTATTTT. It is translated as CSARALRDRRRDTQYF.

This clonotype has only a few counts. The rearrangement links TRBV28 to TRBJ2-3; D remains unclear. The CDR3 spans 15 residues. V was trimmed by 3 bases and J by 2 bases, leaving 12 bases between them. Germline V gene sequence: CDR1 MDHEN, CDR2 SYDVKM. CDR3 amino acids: CASSLKQPSTDTQYF. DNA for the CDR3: TGTGCCAGCAGTTTGAAACAACCCTCCACAGATACGCAGTATTTT.

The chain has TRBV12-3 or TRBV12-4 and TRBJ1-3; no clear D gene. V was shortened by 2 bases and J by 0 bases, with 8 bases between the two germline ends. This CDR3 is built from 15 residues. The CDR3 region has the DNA TGTGCCAGCAGTTTACTGGCTGGCTCTGGAAACACCATATATTTT. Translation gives CASSLLAGSGNTIYF.

CDR3 nucleotides: TGTGCCAGCAGCCTCGGGGCCTCTAATGAAAAACTGTTTTTT. It encodes CASSLGASNEKLFF. V is TRBV3-1 and J is TRBJ1-4; perhaps TRBD1 as D (5 bases). This CDR3 is built from 14 residues. V was pared by 4 bases and J by 3 bases, with 9 bases between. Germline V CDR1 and CDR2: LGHDT, YNNKEL (reference sequence).

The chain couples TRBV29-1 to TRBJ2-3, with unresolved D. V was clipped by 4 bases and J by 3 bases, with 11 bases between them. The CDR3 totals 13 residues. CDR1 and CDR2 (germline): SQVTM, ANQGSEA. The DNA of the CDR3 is TGCAGCGTTGGTAGGGTTTTGACAGATACGCAGTATTTT. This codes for CSVGRVLTDTQYF.

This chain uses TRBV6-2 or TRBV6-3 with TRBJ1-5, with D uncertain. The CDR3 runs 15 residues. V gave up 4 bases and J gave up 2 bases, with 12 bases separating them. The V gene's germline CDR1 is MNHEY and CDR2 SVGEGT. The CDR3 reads CASSSVGKGNQPQHF. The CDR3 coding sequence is TGTGCCAGCAGTTCGGTAGGGAAAGGCAATCAGCCCCAGCATTTT.

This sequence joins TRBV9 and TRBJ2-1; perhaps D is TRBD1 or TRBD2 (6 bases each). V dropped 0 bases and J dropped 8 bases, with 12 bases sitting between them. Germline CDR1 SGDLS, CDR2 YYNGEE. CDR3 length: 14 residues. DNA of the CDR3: TGTGCCAGCAGCGTAGAGGGGGGACCTGATGAGCAGTTCTTC. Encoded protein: CASSVEGGPDEQFF.

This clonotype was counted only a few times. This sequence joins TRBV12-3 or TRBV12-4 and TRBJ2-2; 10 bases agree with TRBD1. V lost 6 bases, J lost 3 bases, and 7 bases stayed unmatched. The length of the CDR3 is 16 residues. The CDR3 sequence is CASRSGQGLYTGELFF. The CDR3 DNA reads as TGTGCCAGCAGATCGGGACAGGGGCTGTACACCGGGGAGCTGTTTTTT.